This TCR beta chain is from a study of blood T cell repertoires in COVID-19. Overall study context: The United States, Italy and Spain provided the acute and convalescent COVID-19 samples. In each case, the material was cDNA or gDNA derived from T cells, B-cell-depleted T cells, or PBMCs.

V lost 3 bases and J lost 2, with 9 bases in between. The CDR3 contains 15 residues. Germline assignment: CDR1 KGHDR and CDR2 SFDVKD. Per the study methods: Nucleated cell number was recorded as an estimate derived from reference gene primer amplification. Data came from immunoSEQ multiplex PCR; TCRdb stores just in-frame clones and leaves some out. That table is the source of V, J and clone size, and D and trimming were worked out from the DNA. The data hold some 160,000 clones, with about 85% observed a single time. The chain has TRBV24-1 and TRBJ2-2; D is undetermined. The clonotype was recovered from a man in his 70s who had recovered from COVID-19. Sequencing used peripheral blood. CDR3 bases: TGTGCCACCAGTGATCCCACTGCTAACACCGGGGAGCTGTTTTTT. This translates into CATSDPTANTGELFF.